Below, one TCR beta chain is given with its context. Sequenced by immunoSEQ multiplex PCR; TCRdb stores in-frame clones only, minus some. The sample records about 82,000 clones, approximately 86% being singletons. The germline CDR1 and CDR2 sequences are SEHNR and FQNEAQ (reference sequence). The J segment lost 7 bases and the V segment lost 4 bases, leaving 6 bases of the junction unmatched. The CDR3 has 15 amino acids. The sample comes from a study of OX40 agonist ivuxolimab in advanced cancers. Sequencing used CD4+ or CD8+ T cells sorted from blood, obtained in a trial of the OX40 agonist ivuxolimab. This sequence originates from an adult with an advanced solid tumor such as melanoma, head and neck, liver or kidney cancer. The V call is TRBV7-9, the J call TRBJ2-1, with TRBD1 identical over 11 bases. CDR3: CASSYGGQGVNEQFF. CDR3 in DNA: TGTGCCAGCAGCTATGGGGGACAGGGGGTTAATGAGCAGTTCTTC.